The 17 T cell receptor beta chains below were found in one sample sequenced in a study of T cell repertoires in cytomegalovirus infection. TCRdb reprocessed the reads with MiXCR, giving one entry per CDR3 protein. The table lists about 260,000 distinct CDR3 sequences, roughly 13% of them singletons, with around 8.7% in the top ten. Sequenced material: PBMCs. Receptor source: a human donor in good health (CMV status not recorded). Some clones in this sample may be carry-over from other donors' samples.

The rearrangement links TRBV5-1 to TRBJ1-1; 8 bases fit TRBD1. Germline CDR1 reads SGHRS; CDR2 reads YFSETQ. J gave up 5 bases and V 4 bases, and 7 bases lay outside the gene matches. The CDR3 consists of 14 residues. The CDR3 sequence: CASSKDRGETEAFF. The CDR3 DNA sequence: TGCGCCAGCAGCAAAGACAGGGGTGAAACTGAAGCTTTCTTT. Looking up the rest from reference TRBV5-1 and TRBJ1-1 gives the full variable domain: KAGVTQTPRYLIKTRGQQVTLSCSPISGHRSVSWYQQTPGQGLQFLFEYFSETQRNKGNFPGRFSGRQFSNSRSEMNVSTLELGDSALYLCASSKDRGETEAFFGQGTRLTVV.

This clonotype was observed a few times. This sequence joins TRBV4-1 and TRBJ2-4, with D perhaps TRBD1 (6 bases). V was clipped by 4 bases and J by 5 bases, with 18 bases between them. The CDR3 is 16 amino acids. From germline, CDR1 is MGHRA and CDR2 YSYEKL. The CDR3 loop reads CASSPTLQAGENIQYF. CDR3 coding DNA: TGCGCCAGCAGCCCGACCCTCCAGGCAGGGGAAAACATTCAGTACTTC.

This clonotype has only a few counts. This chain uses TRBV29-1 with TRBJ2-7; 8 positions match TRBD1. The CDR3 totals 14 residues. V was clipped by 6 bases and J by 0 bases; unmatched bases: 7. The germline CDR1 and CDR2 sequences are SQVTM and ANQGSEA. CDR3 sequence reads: CSVGVGQGSYEQYF. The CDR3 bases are TGCAGCGTGGGAGTCGGACAGGGCTCCTACGAGCAGTACTTC.

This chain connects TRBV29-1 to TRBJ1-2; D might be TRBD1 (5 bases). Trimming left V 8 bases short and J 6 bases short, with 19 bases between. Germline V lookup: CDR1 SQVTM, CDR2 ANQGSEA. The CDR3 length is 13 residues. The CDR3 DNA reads TGCAGCTCTGGGGACGGACGGACGGATGGCTACACCTTC. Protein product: CSSGDGRTDGYTF.

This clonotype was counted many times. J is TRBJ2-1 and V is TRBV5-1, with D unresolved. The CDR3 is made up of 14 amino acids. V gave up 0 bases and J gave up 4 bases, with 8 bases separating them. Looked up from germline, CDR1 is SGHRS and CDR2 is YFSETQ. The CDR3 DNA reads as TGCGCCAGCAGCTTGGATGCAGGATACAATGAGCAGTTCTTC. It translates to CASSLDAGYNEQFF.

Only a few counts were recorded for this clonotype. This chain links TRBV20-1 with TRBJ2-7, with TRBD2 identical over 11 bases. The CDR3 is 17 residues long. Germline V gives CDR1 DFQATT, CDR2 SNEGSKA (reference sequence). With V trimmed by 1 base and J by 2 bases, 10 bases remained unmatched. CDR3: CSARGVTSGGSPYEQYF. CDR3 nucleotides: TGCAGTGCTAGAGGTGTTACTAGCGGGGGTAGCCCCTACGAGCAGTACTTC.

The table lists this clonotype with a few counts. The CDR3 region is CASSPGDGAGNTIYF. The CDR3 DNA is TGTGCCAGCAGCCCGGGGGACGGTGCTGGAAACACCATATATTTT. This chain joins TRBV28 and TRBJ1-3, with a weak D call TRBD1 (5 bases). Trimming took off 6 bases at V and 2 bases at J, with 14 bases between the two ends. This CDR3 has 15 residues. Germline V gene data show CDR1 as MDHEN and CDR2 as SYDVKM.

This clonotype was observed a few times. CDR3 in DNA: TGTGCCAGCAGCTTGGGTCGCTCCCGCACAATCAACTATGGCTACACCTTC. Protein: CASSLGRSRTINYGYTF. V usage is TRBV5-6 and J usage is TRBJ1-2; D gene unclear. Trimming took off 0 bases at V and 2 bases at J, with 17 bases between the two ends. There are 17 residues in the CDR3. Germline V gene lookup returns CDR1 SGHDT and CDR2 YYEEEE.

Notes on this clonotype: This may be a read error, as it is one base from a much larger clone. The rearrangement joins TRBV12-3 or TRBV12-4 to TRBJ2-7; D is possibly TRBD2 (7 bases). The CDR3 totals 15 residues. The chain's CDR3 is CASGLRGGSSYEQYF. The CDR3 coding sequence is TGTGCCAGCGGTTTAAGGGGGGGAAGCTCCTACGAGCAGTACTTC.

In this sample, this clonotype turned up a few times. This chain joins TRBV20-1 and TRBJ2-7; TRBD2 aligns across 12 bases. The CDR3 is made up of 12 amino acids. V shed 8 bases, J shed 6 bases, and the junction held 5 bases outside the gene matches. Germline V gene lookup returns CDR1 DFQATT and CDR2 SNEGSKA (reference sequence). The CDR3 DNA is TGCAGTTCGACTAGCGGGAGAGGCGAGCAGTACTTC. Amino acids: CSSTSGRGEQYF.

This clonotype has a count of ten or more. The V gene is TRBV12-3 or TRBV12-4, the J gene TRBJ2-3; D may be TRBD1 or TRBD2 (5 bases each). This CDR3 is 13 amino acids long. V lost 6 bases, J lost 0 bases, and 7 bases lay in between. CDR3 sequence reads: CASRRGSTDTQYF. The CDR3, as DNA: TGTGCCAGCAGGAGGGGTAGCACAGATACGCAGTATTTT.

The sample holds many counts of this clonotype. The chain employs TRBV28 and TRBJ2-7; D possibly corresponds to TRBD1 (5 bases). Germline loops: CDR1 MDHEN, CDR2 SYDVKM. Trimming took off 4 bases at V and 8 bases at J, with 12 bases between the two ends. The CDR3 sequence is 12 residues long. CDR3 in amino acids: CASSYGARQQYF. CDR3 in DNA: TGTGCCAGCAGTTATGGGGCGCGTCAGCAGTACTTC.

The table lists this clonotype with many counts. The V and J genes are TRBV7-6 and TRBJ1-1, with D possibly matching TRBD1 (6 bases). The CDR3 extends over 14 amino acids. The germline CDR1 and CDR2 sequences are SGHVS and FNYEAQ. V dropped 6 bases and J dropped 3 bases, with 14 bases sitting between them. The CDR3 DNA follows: TGTGCCAGCAGGCGACGGGACACGGACACTGAAGCTTTCTTT. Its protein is CASRRRDTDTEAFF.

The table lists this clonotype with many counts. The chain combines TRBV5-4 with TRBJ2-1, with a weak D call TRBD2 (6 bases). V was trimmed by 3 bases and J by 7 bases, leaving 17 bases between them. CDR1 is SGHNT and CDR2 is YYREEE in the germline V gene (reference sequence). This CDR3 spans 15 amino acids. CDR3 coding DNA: TGTGCCAGCAGCTCACCCGGCGGGGCACGGAATGAGCAGTTCTTC. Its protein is CASSSPGGARNEQFF.

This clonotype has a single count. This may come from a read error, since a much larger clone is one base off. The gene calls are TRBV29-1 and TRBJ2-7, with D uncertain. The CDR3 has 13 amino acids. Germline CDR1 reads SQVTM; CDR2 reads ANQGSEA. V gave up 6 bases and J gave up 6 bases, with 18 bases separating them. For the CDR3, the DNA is TGCAGCGTGGTACAGAAAGTCCTATCCGAGCAGTACTTC. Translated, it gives CSVVQKVLSEQYF.

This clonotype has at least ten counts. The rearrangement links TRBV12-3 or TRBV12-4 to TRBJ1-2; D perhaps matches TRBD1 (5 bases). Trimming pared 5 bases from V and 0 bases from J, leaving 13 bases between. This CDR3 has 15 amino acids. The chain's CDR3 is CASSPGRGSNYGYTF. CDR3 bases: TGTGCCAGCAGTCCGGGACGGGGATCTAACTATGGCTACACCTTC.

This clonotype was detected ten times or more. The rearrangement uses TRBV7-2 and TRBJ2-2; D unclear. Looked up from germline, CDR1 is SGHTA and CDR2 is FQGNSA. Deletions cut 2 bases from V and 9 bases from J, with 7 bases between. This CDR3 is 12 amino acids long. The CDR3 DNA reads TGTGCCAGCAGCTTAAGGGCTCGGGAGCTGTTTTTT. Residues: CASSLRARELFF.